This TCR beta chain appears in the sequencing data of a study of shared clonotypes between healthy human individuals. Trimming took 6 bases from V and 4 from J; bases not matched to a gene: 17. CDR1 is SNHLY and CDR2 is FYNNEI in the germline V gene. The CDR3 runs 18 residues. Notes on the study in general: Although depth was large, rarefaction showed that sequencing of the sorted subsets was incomplete. Only blood was sampled, and tissue TCR repertoires likely differ from blood ones.

Regarding this clone: The target antigen is unknown.

Each replicate PCR on the sorted subsets used roughly 190 ng DNA (around 30,000 T cell genomes). Some clones are missing from TCRdb's copy, which holds only in-frame ones; the method was immunoSEQ multiplex PCR. The table has some 2,100,000 clones, around 95% seen once; the top ten hold around 0.13%. The chain has TRBV2 and TRBJ1-2; 10 bases are shared with TRBD1. This TCR was sampled from a man between 18 and 29 years old in good health. Sequencing was done on a sample of naive CD4+ T cells sorted from blood. As for subset: CD45RA+ positively selected. This CDR3 is CASSRISTGTGVFYGYTF. CDR3 coding DNA: TGTGCCAGCAGCAGGATATCTACCGGGACAGGGGTTTTCTATGGCTACACCTTC.